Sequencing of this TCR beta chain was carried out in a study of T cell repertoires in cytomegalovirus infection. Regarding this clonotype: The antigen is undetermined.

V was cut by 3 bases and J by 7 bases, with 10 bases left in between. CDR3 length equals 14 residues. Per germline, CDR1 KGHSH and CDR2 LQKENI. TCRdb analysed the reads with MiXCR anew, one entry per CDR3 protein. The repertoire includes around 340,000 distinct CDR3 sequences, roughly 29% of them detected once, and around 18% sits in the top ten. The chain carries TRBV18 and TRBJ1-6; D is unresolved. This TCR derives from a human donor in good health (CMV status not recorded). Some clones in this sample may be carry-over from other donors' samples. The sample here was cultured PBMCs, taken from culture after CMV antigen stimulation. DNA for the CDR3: TGTGCCAGCTCACCGGACGAGGTGAATTCACCCCTCCACTTT. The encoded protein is CASSPDEVNSPLHF.